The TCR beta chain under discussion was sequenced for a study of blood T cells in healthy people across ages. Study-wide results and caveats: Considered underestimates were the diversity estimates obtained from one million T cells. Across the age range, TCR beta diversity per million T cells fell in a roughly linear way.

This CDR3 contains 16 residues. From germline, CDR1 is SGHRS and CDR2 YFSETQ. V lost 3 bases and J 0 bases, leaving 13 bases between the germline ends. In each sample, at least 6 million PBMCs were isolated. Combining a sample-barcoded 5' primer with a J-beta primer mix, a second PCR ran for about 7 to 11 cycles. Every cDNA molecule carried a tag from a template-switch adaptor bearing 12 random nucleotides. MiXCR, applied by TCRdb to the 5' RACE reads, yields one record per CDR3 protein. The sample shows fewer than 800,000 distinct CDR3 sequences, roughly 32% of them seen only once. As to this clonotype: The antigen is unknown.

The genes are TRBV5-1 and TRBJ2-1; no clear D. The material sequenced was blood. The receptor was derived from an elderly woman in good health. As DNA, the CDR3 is TGCGCCAGCAGCTCGGACGCCCGGAGCTCCTACAATGAGCAGTTCTTC. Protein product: CASSSDARSSYNEQFF.